These T cell receptor beta chains were read from a single sample in a study of technical replicates of blood from several donors. Repertoires were generated with immunoSEQ multiplex PCR, while TCRdb's copy carries only in-frame clones and drops some. This sample has about 75,000 clones; 95% to 98% occur once, and the top ten carry about 0.27%. Sequenced input: T cells isolated from PBMCs. All receptors derive from a human donor in good health. The CDR3 runs from the conserved cysteine through the conserved F or W. The D gene is left open where the match is weak. Not all rows give a size; the values are once, few, many and, for expanded clones, a class.

CDR3 | DNA | D | V | size | J
CASSLTVPLSSYNEQFF | TGTGCCAGCAGCTTGACAGTCCCCCTGAGCTCCTACAATGAGCAGTTCTTC | NA | TRBV7-6 | NA | TRBJ2-1
CASSLSRLAGSAGELFF | TGTGCCAGCAGCTTATCCCGCTTAGCGGGGTCCGCCGGGGAGCTGTTTTTT | TRBD2 | TRBV7-2 | NA | TRBJ2-2
CASSIGTLFF | TGTGCCAGTAGTATCGGGACTCTCTTCTTT | NA | TRBV19 | once | TRBJ1-1
CASSMLAYSNQPQHF | TGTGCCAGTAGTATGCTAGCGTATAGCAATCAGCCCCAGCATTTT | NA | TRBV19 | NA | TRBJ1-5
CASSLDYTDTQYF | TGTGCCAGCAGCTTAGACTACACAGATACGCAGTATTTT | NA | TRBV11-2 | NA | TRBJ2-3
CASSPPRRGGITDTQYF | TGTGCCAGCAGCCCCCCTAGACGGGGAGGGATCACAGATACGCAGTATTTT | TRBD2 | TRBV9 | NA | TRBJ2-3
CASSLGTSETGEQYF | TGTGCCAGCAGCTTAGGGACTAGCGAAACGGGGGAGCAGTACTTC | TRBD2 | TRBV7-8 | NA | TRBJ2-7
CASIRQGVINEQFF | TGTGCCAGCATAAGACAGGGGGTTATAAATGAGCAGTTCTTC | TRBD1 | TRBV28 | NA | TRBJ2-1
CASSPRPSVPIDNEQFF | TGCGCCAGCAGCCCCAGACCGAGCGTCCCCATTGACAATGAGCAGTTCTTC | NA | TRBV5-1 | NA | TRBJ2-1
CASSESTGLTYEQYF | TGCGCCAGCAGTGAGTCGACCGGGTTGACCTACGAGCAGTACTTC | NA | TRBV10-1 | NA | TRBJ2-7
CASSYSTSGSPDTQYF | TGTGCCAGCAGTTACTCGACTAGCGGGAGCCCAGATACGCAGTATTTT | TRBD2 | TRBV6-5 | NA | TRBJ2-3
CASSGSGSVTDTQYF | TGCGCCAGCAGTGGATCGGGATCGGTCACAGATACGCAGTATTTT | NA | TRBV10-1 | NA | TRBJ2-3
CASSLWSGSSYEQYF | TGTGCCAGCAGTTTATGGTCCGGGAGCTCCTACGAGCAGTACTTC | NA | TRBV27 | NA | TRBJ2-7
CASSYSSLDQPQHF | TGTGCCAGCAGTTACTCGAGTCTAGATCAGCCCCAGCATTTT | NA | TRBV6-5 | NA | TRBJ1-5
CASSLAGGNTGELFF | TGTGCCAGCAGCTTAGCGGGAGGGAACACCGGGGAGCTGTTTTTT | TRBD2 | TRBV11-3 | NA | TRBJ2-2
CASRDNEQFF | TGTGCCAGCCGGGACAATGAGCAGTTCTTC | NA | TRBV18 | NA | TRBJ2-1
CASSFQGAEDTQYF | TGTGCCAGCAGTTTTCAGGGGGCGGAAGATACGCAGTATTTT | TRBD1 | TRBV27 | NA | TRBJ2-3
CASSVGYNNEQFF | TGTGCCAGCAGCGTAGGTTACAACAATGAACAGTTCTTC | NA | TRBV9 | NA | TRBJ2-1
CASSVGAIYEQYF | TGTGCCAGCAGTGTAGGGGCCATCTACGAGCAGTACTTC | NA | TRBV28 | NA | TRBJ2-7
CASSLPMDSISGELFF | TGCGCCAGCAGCCTTCCCATGGACAGTATCTCCGGGGAGCTGTTTTTT | NA | TRBV4-1 | NA | TRBJ2-2
CASVRQGAGYGYTF | TGTGCCAGCGTTAGACAGGGGGCCGGCTATGGCTACACCTTC | TRBD1 | TRBV2 | NA | TRBJ1-2
CASSPGHILSYEQYF | TGTGCCAGCTCCCCGGGACACATCCTATCCTACGAGCAGTACTTC | NA | TRBV18 | NA | TRBJ2-7
CASSSGHLSGANVLTF | TGCGCCAGCAGCTCCGGACATCTCTCTGGGGCCAACGTCCTGACTTTC | NA | TRBV5-1 | NA | TRBJ2-6
CASSPQLTGELFF | TGTGCCAGTAGTCCCCAGTTAACCGGGGAGCTGTTTTTT | NA | TRBV19 | NA | TRBJ2-2
CASKSVWGQRNTGELFF | TGCGCCAGCAAGTCCGTCTGGGGCCAGAGGAACACCGGGGAGCTGTTTTTT | NA | TRBV4-1 | NA | TRBJ2-2
CSSFLTDGYTF | TGCAGCTCCTTCCTGACAGATGGCTACACCTTC | NA | TRBV29-1 | NA | TRBJ1-2
CASTPGQTNTGELFF | TGTGCCAGTACTCCGGGACAGACGAACACCGGGGAGCTGTTTTTT | TRBD1 | TRBV19 | NA | TRBJ2-2
CASSLVWSNEQFF | TGTGCCAGCAGCTTGGTTTGGAGCAATGAGCAGTTCTTC | NA | TRBV5-5 | NA | TRBJ2-1
CASSLDSPYEQYF | TGTGCCAGTAGTCTGGACAGCCCCTACGAGCAGTACTTC | NA | TRBV19 | NA | TRBJ2-7
CASNLAGVGEYEQYF | TGTGCCAGCAACCTAGCGGGAGTAGGGGAATACGAGCAGTACTTC | TRBD2 | TRBV6-6 | NA | TRBJ2-7
CASTLQGADYGYTF | TGTGCCAGTACCTTACAGGGGGCCGACTATGGCTACACCTTC | TRBD1 | TRBV19 | NA | TRBJ1-2
CASSRAGTETGELFF | TGTGCCAGCAGCCGGGCCGGGACAGAGACCGGGGAGCTGTTTTTT | TRBD1 | TRBV11-3 | NA | TRBJ2-2
CASSFDRGREIYF | TGTGCCAGCAGTTTCGACCGAGGGCGGGAGATATACTTC | TRBD2 | TRBV27 | NA | TRBJ2-7
CASRHYRGGTDTQYF | TGTGCCAGCAGGCATTACAGGGGGGGTACAGATACGCAGTATTTT | NA | TRBV5-4 | once | TRBJ2-3
CASSRRNGDGYTF | TGCGCCAGCAGCCGCCGCAACGGGGATGGCTACACCTTC | NA | TRBV4-1 | NA | TRBJ1-2
CASSPAGQGGYTF | TGTGCCAGCTCACCGGCAGGGCAAGGAGGCTACACCTTC | NA | TRBV18 | NA | TRBJ1-2
CASSSPAGNEQFF | TGTGCCAGCAGCTCCCCGGCGGGAAATGAGCAGTTCTTC | NA | TRBV4-2 | NA | TRBJ2-1
CASTSPGQGAITQYF | TGTGCCAGCACCTCCCCGGGACAGGGGGCAATTACGCAGTATTTT | TRBD1 | TRBV6-1 | NA | TRBJ2-3
CASSDGQGYGYTF | TGTGCCAGCAGTGATGGACAGGGCTATGGCTACACCTTC | TRBD1 | TRBV6-5 | NA | TRBJ1-2
CAIRLQGIDSTDTQYF | TGTGCCATCCGGCTCCAGGGAATAGATAGCACAGATACGCAGTATTTT | NA | TRBV7-8 | NA | TRBJ2-3
CASSRDYETPRTGELFF | TGTGCCAGCAGTAGAGATTATGAGACCCCGAGGACCGGGGAGCTGTTTTTT | NA | TRBV27 | NA | TRBJ2-2
CAWSATSGSFNEQFF | TGTGCCTGGAGTGCAACTAGCGGGAGTTTTAATGAGCAGTTCTTC | TRBD2 | TRBV30 | NA | TRBJ2-1